A selection of T cell receptor beta chains follows, all from one sample in a study of control samples from healthy donors and cancer patients. The method was immunoSEQ multiplex PCR; TCRdb's version includes in-frame clones alone and lacks a portion of them. The sample has 150,000 to 180,000 clones; nearly 95% are singletons. Sequencing was carried out using blood. These receptors were taken from a man aged 45-65 years in good health. Each CDR3 is given with its conserved first and last residue. D genes are given only for firm matches. For some rows the clone size is stated as once, few or many, or as a class when expanded; others skip it.

d_call,v_call,j_call,clone_size,cdr3_nt,cdr3_aa
TRBD1,TRBV5-6,TRBJ1-4,-,TGTGCCAGCAGCTTGGATAGGGGGCGAGAAAAACTGTTTTTT,CASSLDRGREKLFF
TRBD1,TRBV5-1,TRBJ2-3,-,TGCGCCAGCAGCTCGACAGGGGATGACACAGATACGCAGTATTTT,CASSSTGDDTDTQYF
TRBD2,TRBV10-3,TRBJ2-2,-,TGTGCCATCAGTGAGTCACCAGCGGGAGGCGGCACCGGGGAGCTGTTTTTT,CAISESPAGGGTGELFF
-,TRBV5-1,TRBJ1-1,-,TGCGCCAGCAGCTCGCTACAAACTGAAGCTTTCTTT,CASSSLQTEAFF
-,TRBV20-1,TRBJ1-2,-,TGCAGTGCTAGTATAGGCACCTATGGCTACACCTTC,CSASIGTYGYTF
-,TRBV3-1/TRBV3-2,TRBJ1-2,-,TGTGCCAGCAGCCAAGGGGGGCAGAGAGGGTATGGCTACACCTTC,CASSQGGQRGYGYTF
TRBD1,TRBV7-9,TRBJ1-6,-,TGTGCCAGCAGCTCGGACAGGGGGAGTTCCTATAATTCACCCCTCCACTTT,CASSSDRGSSYNSPLHF
TRBD1,TRBV4-2,TRBJ1-5,-,TGTGCCAGCAGCCAAGAAAACAGGGGGAAGGGCAATCAGCCCCAGCATTTT,CASSQENRGKGNQPQHF
TRBD1,TRBV19,TRBJ2-5,-,TGTGCCAGTAGCCCGGGACAGGGACGATTTTGGGAGACCCAGTACTTC,CASSPGQGRFWETQYF
TRBD2,TRBV19,TRBJ2-1,-,TGTGCCACTGGGAGGGGCGGGAGGGCGAATGAGCAGTTCTTC,CATGRGGRANEQFF
-,TRBV18,TRBJ1-6,-,TGTGCCAGCTCACCACGAGGGGATTCACCCCTCCACTTT,CASSPRGDSPLHF
-,TRBV7-9,TRBJ1-4,-,TGTGCCAGCAGCTTCCCCGGGAGTGAAAAACTGTTTTTT,CASSFPGSEKLFF
-,TRBV6-5,TRBJ2-1,-,TGTGCCAGCATCCGCGGCCAGGGTCTTGGTGAGCAGTTCTTC,CASIRGQGLGEQFF
-,TRBV28,TRBJ2-6,-,TGTGCCAGCAGTCCGCGGTTCGCGGGGGCCAACGTCCTGACTTTC,CASSPRFAGANVLTF
TRBD2,TRBV7-2,TRBJ2-1,-,TGTGCCAGCAGCAAATCCCGGGGACTAGCGGGAGATGTCTACAATGAGCAGTTCTTC,CASSKSRGLAGDVYNEQFF
-,TRBV19,TRBJ1-1,few,TGTGCCAGTATTATCCCCCGTGAAGCTTTCTTT,CASIIPREAFF